This TCR beta chain stems from a study of identical twins. Broader study findings: Surplus twin overlap in beta out-of-frame sequences was less pronounced. Among out-of-frame alpha sequences shared by twins, low generation probability occurred in excess. Cross-sectional statistical analysis, not tracking of the same donors, underpinned the conclusions. Cord blood's abundant beta clonotypes had fewer insertions, unlike memory repertoires.

Via MiXCR, TCRdb re-called the 5' RACE reads, giving one row per CDR3 protein. The table shows about 890,000 distinct CDR3 sequences, with about 12% occurring only once. Remarks on this clonotype: What it binds is unknown.

Trimming removed 4 bases from V and 2 bases from J, with 14 bases in between. CDR1 is LGHNA, CDR2 YNFKEQ, per germline. The CDR3 covers 15 residues. This same sample was also part of a study on yellow fever vaccine responses in identical twins.

The chain has TRBV4-2 and TRBJ2-5, with TRBD2 as a possible D gene (5 bases). The source material was PBMCs. The TCR comes from a woman under 30 in good health. CDR3 DNA sequence: TGTGCCAGCAGCCGACGGGAAGGCTATCAAGAGACCCAGTACTTC. Translation gives CASSRREGYQETQYF.